This entry features one TCR beta chain sequence. To make TCR beta libraries, researchers used iRepertoire HTBI primers and Arm-PCR of CDR3 regions. Each CDR3 protein is one row after TCRdb ran MiXCR on the multiplex PCR reads. The table shows a few hundred thousand distinct CDR3 sequences, with approximately 15% occurring only once. The time point is: newly diagnosed GD, antithyroid drugs for less than 3 months. From RNA extracted from PBMCs, the TCR library was made. The data originate from a study of regulatory T cells in long-lasting Graves disease. Looked up from germline, CDR1 is LGHDT and CDR2 is YNNKEL (reference sequence). The CDR3 has 16 amino acids. V gave up 1 base and J gave up 4 bases; unmatched junction bases: 4. A further study also used this sample, focusing on T cells in Graves' hyperthyroidism and ophthalmopathy. This second study says: In the blood, most expanded thyroid clonotypes above 0.001 appeared as well.

The rearrangement uses TRBV3-1 and TRBJ2-3; 11 nucleotides align to TRBD2. This TCR was recovered from a man aged 25 to 45 with Graves disease. This specimen consisted of peripheral blood mononuclear cells (PBMCs), obtained at new diagnosis, from a patient treated with antithyroid drugs. The CDR3 sequence is CASSQVTSGISDTQYF. The CDR3 region has the DNA TGTGCCAGCAGCCAAGTGACTAGCGGGATATCAGATACGCAGTATTTT.